This entry features one T cell receptor (beta chain) sequence. Its recognized antigen is unknown. No quality values exist for individual bases; no much larger clone is one base distant. V drops 5 bases and J drops 1 base, leaving 6 bases in between. Inclusive of the bounding cysteine and phenylalanine, the CDR3 is 13 residues long. CDR3 DNA is the only sequence kept; it has 39 bases, read in frame from the first base. The germline V gene specifies SGHDN as CDR1 and FVKESK as CDR2. The sample comes from a study of CD4 T cells in relation to SARS-CoV-2 and coronaviruses (dated by TCRdb to the early 2020s). About the investigation overall: In the ViraFEST assay, PBMCs were grown with antigen for approximately 11 days, and TCR beta CDR3s were then sequenced to identify antigen-specific clonal expansions. The negative reference condition was either a culture with an HIV-1 Nef peptide pool or a culture with no peptide. At the level of individual TCR clonotypes, the study evaluated whether memory CD4+ T cells crossreact between the spike proteins of SARS-CoV-2 and those of common cold coronaviruses. Using patient-derived lymphoblastoid cell lines, the shared crossreactive spike epitopes were mapped to their HLA restriction. The Adaptive Biotechnologies TCR-sequencing kit was used for samples from three pre-COVID donors and for the naive versus memory experiments, whereas the other data were Illumina-based. Expansion assays from other donors in the study were sequenced with a different, Illumina-based TCR-beta assay.

CD4+ T cells from unexposed donors were collected before the COVID-19 pandemic (2011-2018). Following 10 days of culture, the EasySep CD4+ T cell isolation kit was used to isolate CD4+ T cells. As far as cell numbers permitted, CD4+ T cells from unexposed donors were tested for reactivity against SARS-CoV-2 S and N as well as four spike pools from common cold coronaviruses. About 2 million PBMCs per well were cultured in IMDM with about 5% human AB serum and about 10 IU/ml IL-2. Half of the culture medium was replaced with fresh IL-2-containing medium on days 3 and 7. In general, triplicate replicate wells were used for every peptide culture condition. The leukapheresis product used for the unexposed donors was purchased from a commercial source. Ficoll-Paque PLUS gradient centrifugation was used to isolate PBMCs from leukapheresis product or whole blood. PBMCs were either cryopreserved at -140°C or used fresh in the expansion assay. The QIAamp Micro DNA Kit was used to extract genomic DNA from the CD4+ T cells.

General findings and caveats noted by the study authors: Crossreactivity analysis was centred on spike protein, so crossreactivity against other viral proteins was not assessed. Pre-pandemic and post-infection samples were not both contributed by any donor, so tracing of the source of pre-existing responses was limited. Roughly 64% of donors had memory CD4+ clonotypes that crossrecognized SARS-CoV-2 and at least one common cold coronavirus spike. Compared with monoreactive clones, crossreactive clones had significantly weaker SARS-CoV-2-driven expansion, a result consistent with antigenic imprinting. The study was limited by small numbers of patients and tested TCRs.

The library was obtained by the immunoSEQ multiplex PCR assay. Turning to the authors' computational methods: Preprocessing removed nonproductive sequences and CDR3s not starting with C, not ending with F or W, or shorter than 7 amino acids. Antigen-specific clonotypes were called with the MANAFEST web app, based on expansion relative to reference and other culture wells. A clone was considered positive if significant expansion relative to the reference culture was observed in 2 of 3 replicate wells at an FDR below 0.05. To be called positive, a clone also had to show significant expansion compared with every other tandem well and an odds ratio greater than 5. After three terminal residues were trimmed from each end, CDR3 homology was quantified as pairwise Levenshtein distance using the stringdist R package. Drawn from immuneACCESS, this table holds only the in-frame rearrangements with V and J called that TCRdb kept. Clones are partly lost; checked studies trace under half to an unresolved V gene and leave the rest unexplained. V and J calls and clone size come straight from that table; D and trimming were deduced from the DNA. Present in this sample are about 12,000 clones, roughly 71% of which were seen just once. The top ten clonotypes cover approximately 8% of the sample.

The TCR was taken from a human donor in good health. The sequencing sample was made of CD4+ T cells from PBMCs, cultured in vitro. In this chain, TRBV14 is recombined with TRBJ1-3; no D gene is confidently identified. The nucleotide sequence reads TGTGCCAGCAGCAAACAATCTGGAAACACCATATATTTT. Its protein is CASSKQSGNTIYF.